A single sample is the source of the 18 T cell receptor beta chains below, sequenced in a study of T cell responses to AZD1222 COVID-19 vaccine. Here immunoSEQ multiplex PCR was the method, and the copy in TCRdb shows in-frame clones only, minus some. The sample lists under 300,000 clones; more than 80% were seen once. Sequenced here: peripheral blood, sampled on day 0 of AZD1222 vaccination. These receptors all come from an adult in good health.

The J gene is TRBJ1-2, the V gene TRBV11-1; 7 nucleotides align to TRBD1. The V and J ends lost 5 bases and 3 bases, in that order; junction bases with no gene match: 12. Germline loops: CDR1 SGHAT, CDR2 FQDESV (reference sequence). This CDR3 has 16 amino acids. DNA of the CDR3: TGTGCCAGCAGCCGAGTTAGCGGAGGGGGCGACTATGGCTACACCTTC. It translates to CASSRVSGGGDYGYTF.

The chain links TRBV18 to TRBJ1-3; D possibly corresponds to TRBD1 (6 bases). Germline CDR1 KGHSH, CDR2 LQKENI. V lost 3 bases and J lost 4, with 16 bases in between. There are 16 residues in the CDR3. Here the CDR3 DNA reads TGTGCCAGCTCACCCGGGACAATACGTTCAGGAAACACCATATATTTT. It yields the protein CASSPGTIRSGNTIYF.

The chain is built from TRBV5-4 and TRBJ2-1; 14 nucleotides agree with TRBD2. Germline V gives CDR1 SGHNT, CDR2 YYREEE (reference sequence). CDR3 length equals 16 residues. V was pared by 4 bases and J by 5 bases, with 5 bases of the junction left unmatched. CDR3 region: CASSLGTSGRNNEQFF. The CDR3 DNA reads as TGTGCCAGCAGCCTAGGGACTAGCGGGAGAAACAATGAGCAGTTCTTC.

CDR3 loop: CASSLVYAGEKLFF. CDR3 nucleotide sequence: TGTGCCAGCAGCTTAGTCTACGCGGGGGAAAAACTGTTTTTT. This chain joins TRBV7-2 and TRBJ1-4; D remains unclear. Trimming shortened V by 1 base and J by 8 bases, and 11 bases separated the two germline ends. The CDR3 has 14 amino acids. The germline V gene has CDR1 SGHTA and CDR2 FQGNSA.

The rearrangement uses TRBV5-1 and TRBJ2-5, with a possible D match to TRBD1 (5 bases). Per the germline V gene, CDR1 is SGHRS and CDR2 is YFSETQ. V was shortened by 4 bases and J by 2 bases, with 9 bases between the two germline ends. The CDR3 sequence is 13 residues long. CDR3: CASSRRQQETQYF. The DNA of the CDR3 is TGCGCCAGCAGCAGGAGACAGCAAGAGACCCAGTACTTC.

The V gene is TRBV28, the J gene TRBJ2-5, with D possibly TRBD2 on 6 matching bases. The CDR3 is 18 amino acids. Germline V gene data show CDR1 as MDHEN and CDR2 as SYDVKM. Trimming shortened V by 7 bases and J by 4 bases, and 28 bases separated the two germline ends. The CDR3 nucleotides are TGTGCCAGCACCGGGGGAGCAGCGGTGGAGATCTTGGGAGAGACCCAGTACTTC. Translation gives CASTGGAAVEILGETQYF.

This clone was found once. The rearrangement joins TRBV6-5 to TRBJ1-1, with D tentatively TRBD1 (6 bases). V was trimmed by 4 bases and J by 2 bases, leaving 11 bases between them. Germline values: CDR1 MNHEY, CDR2 SVGAGI. The CDR3 sequence is 14 residues long. The CDR3 DNA reads TGTGCCAGCAGTTTCGGGACACCTAACACTGAAGCTTTCTTT. Encoded protein: CASSFGTPNTEAFF.

The rearrangement uses TRBV28 and TRBJ2-3; tentatively, D is TRBD2 (6 bases). Germline-derived CDR1 and CDR2 are MDHEN and SYDVKM. V gave up 6 bases and J gave up 0 bases, with 16 bases separating them. The length of the CDR3 is 16 residues. The CDR3 DNA reads as TGTGCCAGCAGCCGGGCGGGGCTCGCTAGCACAGATACGCAGTATTTT. Its translation is CASSRAGLASTDTQYF.

This clone was seen just once. The chain carries TRBV25-1 and TRBJ1-2; a weak D match, TRBD1 (6 bases). Germline CDR1 MGHDK, CDR2 SYGVNS. This CDR3 region has 15 residues. V lost 3 bases to trimming and J lost 4 bases, with 15 bases between them. The CDR3 here is CASSEGPGAGYGYTF. CDR3 coding DNA: TGTGCCAGCAGTGAGGGTCCAGGGGCTGGCTATGGCTACACCTTC.

The genes are TRBV5-1 and TRBJ2-7; 9 bases fit TRBD2. Germline trimming cut 4 bases from V and 7 bases from J; bases unmatched to any gene: 9. Per germline, CDR1 SGHRS and CDR2 YFSETQ. The CDR3 length is 14 residues. In DNA form, the CDR3 reads TGCGCCAGCAGCCCGACTAGCGGAGGGGGAGAGCAGTACTTC. It codes for CASSPTSGGGEQYF.

The V call is TRBV24-1, the J call TRBJ2-4; D ambiguous. The CDR3 covers 13 residues. The germline V and J ends were trimmed by 3 bases and 3 bases, with 5 bases remaining between them. Germline V gene lookup returns CDR1 KGHDR and CDR2 SFDVKD. The CDR3 DNA follows: TGTGCCACCAGTGATCCGGACAAAAACATTCAGTACTTC. Translation gives CATSDPDKNIQYF.

This rearrangement joins TRBV10-3 to TRBJ1-5, with 11 positions matching TRBD1. This CDR3 comprises 15 residues. Germline CDR1 reads ENHRY; CDR2 reads SYGVKD. With 6 bases clipped from V and 3 bases from J, the junction kept 4 bases outside the gene matches. The CDR3 loop is CAIRKGQGDNQPQHF. The CDR3, as DNA: TGTGCCATCAGAAAGGGACAGGGGGACAATCAGCCCCAGCATTTT.

The V call is TRBV28, the J call TRBJ2-4, with D maybe TRBD2 (6 bases). Germline CDR1 MDHEN, CDR2 SYDVKM. This CDR3 comprises 14 residues. Deletions cut 7 bases from V and 6 bases from J, with 16 bases between. CDR3 DNA sequence: TGTGCCAGCAAGTCGGGGGACGTAGGAAACATTCAGTACTTC. Amino acid sequence: CASKSGDVGNIQYF.

This chain uses TRBV7-9 with TRBJ2-3; the D is unclear. Germline loops: CDR1 SEHNR, CDR2 FQNEAQ (reference sequence). Trimming removed 4 bases at V and 0 bases at J, with 8 bases between. This CDR3 has 14 amino acids. In nucleotides, the CDR3 is TGTGCCAGCAGCTCACCGACTAGCACAGATACGCAGTATTTT. This gives the protein CASSSPTSTDTQYF. Together with reference TRBV7-9 and TRBJ2-3, the CDR3 gives the full variable domain: DTGVSQNPRHKITKRGQNVTFRCDPISEHNRLYWYRQTLGQGPEFLTYFQNEAQLEKSRLLSDRFSAERPKGSFSTLEIQRTEQGDSAMYLCASSSPTSTDTQYFGPGTRLTVL.

Points on this clone: At one end, the junction sequence differs from germline, possibly due to a read error. The CDR3 nucleotides are TGTGCCAGCAGTATCCAGGGCCGTCCTGAGGCTTTCTTT. This codes for CASSIQGRPEAFF. V usage is TRBV5-5 and J usage is TRBJ1-1, with D perhaps TRBD1 (5 bases). CDR1 SGHKS and CDR2 YYEKEE come from the germline V gene (reference sequence). This CDR3 is 13 amino acids long.

The chain employs TRBV3-1 (or the pseudogene TRBV3-2) and TRBJ1-4, with D possibly matching TRBD1 (6 bases). This CDR3 has 16 residues. CDR1 and CDR2 (germline): LGHDT, YNNKEL (reference sequence). Trimming took off 6 bases at V and 4 bases at J, with 18 bases between the two ends. The DNA for the CDR3 is TGTGCCAGCAGTCCAGACGGGGGGCAGTTTAATGAAAAACTGTTTTTT. Amino acids: CASSPDGGQFNEKLFF.

The V and J genes are TRBV6-1 and TRBJ2-3, with D perhaps given as TRBD1 or TRBD2 (6 bases each). CDR1 is MNHNS and CDR2 is SASEGT in the germline V gene. V was pared by 3 bases and J by 4 bases, with 11 bases between. The CDR3 runs 14 residues. The CDR3 region has the DNA TGTGCCAGCAGTGATCCCGGGGGCCCAGATACGCAGTATTTT. Amino acids: CASSDPGGPDTQYF.

The chain has TRBV3-1 (or the pseudogene TRBV3-2) and TRBJ1-1; maybe TRBD1 (5 bases). Trimming cost V 2 bases and J 11 bases, with 15 bases left between them. CDR3 length: 13 residues. Germline CDR1 LGHDT, CDR2 YNNKEL (reference sequence). This CDR3 reads CASSQLAGGDAFF. The CDR3, as DNA: TGTGCCAGCAGCCAACTTGCGGGGGGAGACGCTTTCTTT.